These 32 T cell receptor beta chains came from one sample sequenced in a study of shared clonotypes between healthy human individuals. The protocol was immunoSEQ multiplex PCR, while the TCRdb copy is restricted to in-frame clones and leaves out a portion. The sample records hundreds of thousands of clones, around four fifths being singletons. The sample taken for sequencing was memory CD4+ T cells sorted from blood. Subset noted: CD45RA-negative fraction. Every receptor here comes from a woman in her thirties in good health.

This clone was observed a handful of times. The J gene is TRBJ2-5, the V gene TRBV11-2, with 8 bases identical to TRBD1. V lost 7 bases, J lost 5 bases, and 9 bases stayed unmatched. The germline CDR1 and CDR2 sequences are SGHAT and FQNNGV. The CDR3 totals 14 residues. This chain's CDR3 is CASTTGQGYETQYF. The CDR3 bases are TGTGCCAGCACAACCGGACAGGGTTACGAGACCCAGTACTTC.

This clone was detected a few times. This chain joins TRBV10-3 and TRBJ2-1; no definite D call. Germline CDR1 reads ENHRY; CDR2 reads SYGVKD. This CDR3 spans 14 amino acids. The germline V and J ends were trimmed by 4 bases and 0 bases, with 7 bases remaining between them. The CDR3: CAISVGNSYNEQFF. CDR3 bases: TGTGCCATCAGTGTCGGAAACTCCTACAATGAGCAGTTCTTC.

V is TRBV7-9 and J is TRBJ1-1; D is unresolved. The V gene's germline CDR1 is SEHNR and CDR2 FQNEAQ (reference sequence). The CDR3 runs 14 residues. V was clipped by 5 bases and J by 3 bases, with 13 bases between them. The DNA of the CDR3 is TGTGCCAGCAGCCCCCTGCGGGTGTACACTGAAGCTTTCTTT. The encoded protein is CASSPLRVYTEAFF.

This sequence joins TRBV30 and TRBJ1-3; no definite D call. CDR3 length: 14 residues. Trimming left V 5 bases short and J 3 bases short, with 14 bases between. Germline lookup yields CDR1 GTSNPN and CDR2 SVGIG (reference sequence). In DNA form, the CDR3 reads TGTGCCTGGGAACCATACCGCCGTGGAAACACCATATATTTT. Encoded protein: CAWEPYRRGNTIYF. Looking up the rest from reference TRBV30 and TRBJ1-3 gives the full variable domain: SQTIHQWPATLVQPVGSPLSLECTVEGTSNPNLYWYRQAAGRGLQLLFYSVGIGQISSEVPQNLSASRPQDRQFILSSKKLLLSDSGFYLCAWEPYRRGNTIYFGEGSWLTVV.

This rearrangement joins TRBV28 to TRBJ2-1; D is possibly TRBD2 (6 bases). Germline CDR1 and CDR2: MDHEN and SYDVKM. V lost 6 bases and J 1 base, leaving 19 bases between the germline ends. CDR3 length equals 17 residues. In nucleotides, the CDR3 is TGTGCCAGCAGGTTTGACGGGGGTATGGAATCCTACAATGAGCAGTTCTTC. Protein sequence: CASRFDGGMESYNEQFF.

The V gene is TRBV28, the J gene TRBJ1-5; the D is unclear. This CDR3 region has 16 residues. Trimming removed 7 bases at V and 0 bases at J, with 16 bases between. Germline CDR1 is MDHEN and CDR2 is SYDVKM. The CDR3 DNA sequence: TGTGCCAGCAATAACAGACGGTTAGATAGCAATCAGCCCCAGCATTTT. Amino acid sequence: CASNNRRLDSNQPQHF.

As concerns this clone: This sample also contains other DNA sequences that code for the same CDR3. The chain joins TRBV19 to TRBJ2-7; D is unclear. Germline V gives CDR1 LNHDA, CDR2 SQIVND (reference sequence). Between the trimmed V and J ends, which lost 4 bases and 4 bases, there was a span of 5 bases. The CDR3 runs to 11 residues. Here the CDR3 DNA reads TGTGCCAGTAGTAATCTTTACGAGCAGTACTTC. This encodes CASSNLYEQYF.

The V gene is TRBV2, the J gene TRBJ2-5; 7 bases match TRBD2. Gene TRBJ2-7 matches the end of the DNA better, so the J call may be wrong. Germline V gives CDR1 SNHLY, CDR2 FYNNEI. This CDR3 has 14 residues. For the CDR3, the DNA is TGTGCCAGCAGCCCCAGGGAGGGTTTGTACGAGCAGTACTTC. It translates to CASSPREGLYEQYF.

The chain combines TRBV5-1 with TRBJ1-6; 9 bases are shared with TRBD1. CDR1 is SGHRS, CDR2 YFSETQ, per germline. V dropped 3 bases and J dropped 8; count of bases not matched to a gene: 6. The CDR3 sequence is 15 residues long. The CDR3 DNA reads TGCGCCAGCAGCTCCTCGGGACAGGGTTATTCACCCCTCCACTTT. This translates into CASSSSGQGYSPLHF.

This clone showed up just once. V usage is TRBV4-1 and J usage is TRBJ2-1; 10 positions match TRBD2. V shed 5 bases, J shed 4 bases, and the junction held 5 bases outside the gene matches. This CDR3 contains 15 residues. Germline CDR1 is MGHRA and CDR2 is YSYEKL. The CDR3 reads CASSVTSGNYNEQFF. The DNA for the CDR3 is TGCGCCAGCAGCGTTACTAGCGGGAATTACAATGAGCAGTTCTTC.

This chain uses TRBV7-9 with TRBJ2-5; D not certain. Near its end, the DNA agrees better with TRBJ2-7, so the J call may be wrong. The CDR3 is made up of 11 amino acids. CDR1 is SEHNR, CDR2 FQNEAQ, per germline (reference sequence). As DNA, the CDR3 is TGTGCCAGCAGCCTAGAGTACGAGCAGTACTTC. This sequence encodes CASSLEYEQYF.

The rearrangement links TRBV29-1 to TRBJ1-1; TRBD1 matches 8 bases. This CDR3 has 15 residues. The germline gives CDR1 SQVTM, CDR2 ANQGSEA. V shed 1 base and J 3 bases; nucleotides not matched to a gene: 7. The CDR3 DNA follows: TGCAGCGTTGAAGGGTCAGGGGGCAAGTACACTGAAGCTTTCTTT. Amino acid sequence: CSVEGSGGKYTEAFF. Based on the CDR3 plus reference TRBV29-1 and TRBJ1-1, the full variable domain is SAVISQKPSRDICQRGTSLTIQCQVDSQVTMMFWYRQQPGQSLTLIATANQGSEATYESGFVIDKFPISRPNLTFSTLTVSNMSPEDSSIYLCSVEGSGGKYTEAFFGQGTRLTVV.

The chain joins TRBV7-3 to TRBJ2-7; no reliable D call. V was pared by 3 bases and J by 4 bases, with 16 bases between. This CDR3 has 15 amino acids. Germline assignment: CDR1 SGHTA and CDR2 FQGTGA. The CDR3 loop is CASSFLEFGRYEQYF. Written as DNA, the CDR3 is TGTGCCAGCAGCTTCTTAGAGTTCGGCCGATACGAGCAGTACTTC.

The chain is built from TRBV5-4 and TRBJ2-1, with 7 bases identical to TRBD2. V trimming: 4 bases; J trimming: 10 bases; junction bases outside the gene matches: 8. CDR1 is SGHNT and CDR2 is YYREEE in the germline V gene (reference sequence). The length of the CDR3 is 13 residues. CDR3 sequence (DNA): TGTGCCAGCAGCACTCGTGGGACTACCGAGCAGTTCTTC. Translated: CASSTRGTTEQFF.

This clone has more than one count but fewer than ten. The CDR3 DNA sequence: TGTGCCAGCAGCTCAAGCGTACTCTCCTACAATGAGCAGTTCTTC. Protein sequence: CASSSSVLSYNEQFF. The chain has TRBV7-2 and TRBJ2-1; D is unclear. The V and J ends lost 4 bases and 0 bases respectively, with 10 bases between them. The CDR3 is 15 residues long. Germline V gene sequence: CDR1 SGHTA, CDR2 FQGNSA.

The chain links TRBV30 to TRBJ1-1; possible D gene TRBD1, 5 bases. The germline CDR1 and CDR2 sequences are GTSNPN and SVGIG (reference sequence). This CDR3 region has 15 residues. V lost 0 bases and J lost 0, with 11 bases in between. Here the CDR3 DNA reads TGTGCCTGGAGTGTAGATAGGACAATGAACACTGAAGCTTTCTTT. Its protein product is CAWSVDRTMNTEAFF.

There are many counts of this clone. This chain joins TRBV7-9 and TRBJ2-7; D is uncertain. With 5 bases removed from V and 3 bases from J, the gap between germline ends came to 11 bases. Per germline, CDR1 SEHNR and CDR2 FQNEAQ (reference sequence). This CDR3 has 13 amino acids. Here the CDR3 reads CASSAGPNYEQYF. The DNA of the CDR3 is TGTGCCAGCAGCGCCGGGCCCAACTACGAGCAGTACTTC.

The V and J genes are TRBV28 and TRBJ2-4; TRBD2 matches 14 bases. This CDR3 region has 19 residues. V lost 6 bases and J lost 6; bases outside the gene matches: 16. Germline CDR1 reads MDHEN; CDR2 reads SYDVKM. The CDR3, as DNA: TGTGCCAGCAGCTGGTTCGGGACTAGCGGGAGTGGGGGAGGAAACATTCAGTACTTC. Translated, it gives CASSWFGTSGSGGGNIQYF. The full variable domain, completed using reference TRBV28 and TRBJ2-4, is DVKVTQSSRYLVKRTGEKVFLECVQDMDHENMFWYRQDPGLGLRLIYFSYDVKMKEKGDIPEGYSVSREKKERFSLILESASTNQTSMYLCASSWFGTSGSGGGNIQYFGAGTRLSVL.

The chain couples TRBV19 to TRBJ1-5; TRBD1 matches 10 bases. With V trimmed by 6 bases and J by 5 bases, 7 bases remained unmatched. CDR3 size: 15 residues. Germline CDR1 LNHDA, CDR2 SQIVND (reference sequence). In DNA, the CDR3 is TGTGCCAGTAGCCCGACAGGGGGCGCGGATCAGCCCCAGCATTTT. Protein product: CASSPTGGADQPQHF.

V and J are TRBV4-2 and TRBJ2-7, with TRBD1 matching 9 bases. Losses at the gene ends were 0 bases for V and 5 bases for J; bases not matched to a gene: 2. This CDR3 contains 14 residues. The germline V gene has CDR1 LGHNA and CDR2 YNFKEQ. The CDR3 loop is CASSQEGTGNEQYF. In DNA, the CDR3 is TGTGCCAGCAGCCAAGAGGGGACAGGGAACGAGCAGTACTTC.

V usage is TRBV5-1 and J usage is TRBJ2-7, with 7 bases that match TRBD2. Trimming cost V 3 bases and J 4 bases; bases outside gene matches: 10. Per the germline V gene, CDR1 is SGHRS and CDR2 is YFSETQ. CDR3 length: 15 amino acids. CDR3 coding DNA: TGCGCCAGCAGCTGGTTAGCGGGTGTAAATTACGAGCAGTACTTC. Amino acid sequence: CASSWLAGVNYEQYF.

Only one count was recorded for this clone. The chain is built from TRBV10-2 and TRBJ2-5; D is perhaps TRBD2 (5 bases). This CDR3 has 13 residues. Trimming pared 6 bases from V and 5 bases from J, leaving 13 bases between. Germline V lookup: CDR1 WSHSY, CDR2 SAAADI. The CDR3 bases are TGCGCCAGCAGGGTCACTAGTCGGGAGACCCAGTACTTC. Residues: CASRVTSRETQYF.

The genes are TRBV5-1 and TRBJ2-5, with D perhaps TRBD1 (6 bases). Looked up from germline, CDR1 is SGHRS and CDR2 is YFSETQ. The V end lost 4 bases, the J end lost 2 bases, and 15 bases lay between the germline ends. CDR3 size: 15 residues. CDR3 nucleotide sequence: TGCGCCAGCAGCCCTGGACAGACGACGCAAGAGACCCAGTACTTC. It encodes CASSPGQTTQETQYF.

CDR3 region: CASSFTGISGELFF. CDR3 nucleotides: TGTGCCAGCAGCTTCACAGGGATTTCCGGGGAGCTGTTTTTT. The V call is TRBV7-9, the J call TRBJ2-2; perhaps TRBD1 as D (6 bases). Deletions cut 3 bases from V and 6 bases from J, with 11 bases between. The germline V gene encodes CDR1 SEHNR and CDR2 FQNEAQ (reference sequence). The CDR3 spans 14 residues.

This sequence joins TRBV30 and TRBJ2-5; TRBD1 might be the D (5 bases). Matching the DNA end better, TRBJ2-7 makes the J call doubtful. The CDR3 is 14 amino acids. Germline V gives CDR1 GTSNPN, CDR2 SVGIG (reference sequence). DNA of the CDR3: TGTGCCTGGAGTGTAGGTTCAGGGCTCTACGAGCAGTACTTC. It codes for CAWSVGSGLYEQYF.

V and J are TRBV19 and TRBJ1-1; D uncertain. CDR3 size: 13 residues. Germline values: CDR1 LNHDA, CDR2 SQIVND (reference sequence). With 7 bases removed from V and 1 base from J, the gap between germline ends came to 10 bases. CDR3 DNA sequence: TGTGCCAGTACTCTGCGGGGGAACACTGAAGCTTTCTTT. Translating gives CASTLRGNTEAFF. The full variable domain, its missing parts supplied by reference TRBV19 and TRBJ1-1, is DGGITQSPKYLFRKEGQNVTLSCEQNLNHDAMYWYRQDPGQGLRLIYYSQIVNDFQKGDIAEGYSVSREKKESFPLTVTSAQKNPTAFYLCASTLRGNTEAFFGQGTRLTVV.

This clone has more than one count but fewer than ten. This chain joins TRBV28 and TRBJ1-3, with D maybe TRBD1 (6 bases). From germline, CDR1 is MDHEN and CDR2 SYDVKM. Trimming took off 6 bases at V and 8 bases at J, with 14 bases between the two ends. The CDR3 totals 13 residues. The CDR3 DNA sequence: TGTGCCAGCAGCCGTTTAGGGGGGCACACCATATATTTT. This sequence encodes CASSRLGGHTIYF.

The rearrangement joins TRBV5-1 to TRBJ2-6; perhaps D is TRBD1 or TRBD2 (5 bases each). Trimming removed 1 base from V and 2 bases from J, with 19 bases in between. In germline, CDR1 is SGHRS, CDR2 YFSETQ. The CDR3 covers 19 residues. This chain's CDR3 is CASSLSIIGTLTGANVLTF. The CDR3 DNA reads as TGCGCCAGCAGCTTGTCTATTATCGGGACCTTAACTGGGGCCAACGTCCTGACTTTC.

CDR3 in amino acids: CASSDSRNNEQFF. Written as DNA, the CDR3 is TGTGCCAGCAGCGACAGTCGGAACAATGAGCAGTTCTTC. The J gene is TRBJ2-1, the V gene TRBV7-9; maybe TRBD1 (5 bases). The CDR3 runs to 13 residues. V shed 5 bases and J shed 5 bases, with 10 bases lying between them. In germline, CDR1 is SEHNR, CDR2 FQNEAQ (reference sequence). Together with reference TRBV7-9 and TRBJ2-1, the CDR3 gives the full variable domain: DTGVSQNPRHKITKRGQNVTFRCDPISEHNRLYWYRQTLGQGPEFLTYFQNEAQLEKSRLLSDRFSAERPKGSFSTLEIQRTEQGDSAMYLCASSDSRNNEQFFGPGTRLTVL.

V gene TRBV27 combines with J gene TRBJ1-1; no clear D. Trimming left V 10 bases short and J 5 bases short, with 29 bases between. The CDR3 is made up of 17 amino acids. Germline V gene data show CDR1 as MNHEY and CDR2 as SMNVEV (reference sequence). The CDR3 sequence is CATFALGSGSWGTEAFF. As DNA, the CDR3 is TGTGCCACCTTTGCCCTGGGGTCAGGAAGTTGGGGTACTGAAGCTTTCTTT.

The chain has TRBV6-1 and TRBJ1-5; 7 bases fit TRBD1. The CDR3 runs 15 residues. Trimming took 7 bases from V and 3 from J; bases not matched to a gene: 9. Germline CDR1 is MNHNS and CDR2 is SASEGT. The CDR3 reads CASNFRDRDNQPQHF. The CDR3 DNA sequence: TGTGCCAGCAACTTCCGGGACAGAGACAATCAGCCCCAGCATTTT.

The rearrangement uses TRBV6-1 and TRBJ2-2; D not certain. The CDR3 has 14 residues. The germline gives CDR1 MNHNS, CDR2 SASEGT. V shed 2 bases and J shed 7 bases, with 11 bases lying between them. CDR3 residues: CASSELVRGGELFF. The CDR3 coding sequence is TGTGCCAGCAGTGAACTAGTCAGAGGCGGGGAGCTGTTTTTT.